Listed here are 11 T cell receptor beta chains from one sample, sequenced in a study of T cell clonotyping in hematopoietic cell transplantation. TCRdb's table, derived via immunoSEQ multiplex PCR, lists solely in-frame clones and lacks some. The repertoire holds roughly 40,000 clones, with 94% as singletons. Sequencing input: peripheral blood mononuclear cells. All receptors come from a woman aged 50 to 60 in good health. Some clones in this sample may be carry-over from other donors' samples.

The rearrangement joins TRBV5-1 to TRBJ1-1; possible D gene TRBD1, 6 bases. This CDR3 region has 12 residues. The germline V gene has CDR1 SGHRS and CDR2 YFSETQ. Trimming removed 4 bases at V and 6 bases at J, with 10 bases between. The CDR3 bases are TGCGCCAGCAGCCCCGGACAGCCTGAAGCTTTCTTT. It translates to CASSPGQPEAFF.

This clone was observed a handful of times. The J gene is TRBJ1-5, the V gene TRBV7-2; D is undetermined. This CDR3 region has 16 residues. Germline loops: CDR1 SGHTA, CDR2 FQGNSA. Trimming removed 1 base at V and 4 bases at J, with 14 bases between. The CDR3 region has the DNA TGTGCCAGCAGCTTAGGGGGAAAGTTGAGTAATCAGCCCCAGCATTTT. This codes for CASSLGGKLSNQPQHF.

This clone was counted a single time. The chain couples TRBV11-2 to TRBJ1-6, with a weak D call TRBD1 (5 bases). The CDR3 totals 16 residues. V lost 5 bases and J lost 3, with 14 bases in between. In germline, CDR1 is SGHAT, CDR2 FQNNGV. The CDR3 loop is CASSPMDGGYNSPLHF. DNA of the CDR3: TGTGCCAGCAGCCCCATGGATGGGGGCTATAATTCACCCCTCCACTTT.

The chain is built from TRBV11-2 and TRBJ1-1; a weak D match, TRBD1 (5 bases). The germline V and J ends were trimmed by 4 bases and 6 bases, with 9 bases remaining between them. The CDR3 runs 12 residues. Germline CDR1 reads SGHAT; CDR2 reads FQNNGV. The CDR3 sequence is CASSWRGAEAFF. The CDR3 coding sequence is TGTGCCAGCAGCTGGAGGGGTGCTGAAGCTTTCTTT.

This chain links TRBV19 with TRBJ1-5; tentatively, D is TRBD1 (5 bases). Germline V lookup: CDR1 LNHDA, CDR2 SQIVND (reference sequence). The CDR3 is 14 amino acids. Trimming shortened V by 8 bases and J by 3 bases, and 14 bases separated the two germline ends. The CDR3 DNA sequence: TGTGCCAGTGGACACCGGGGGATCAATCAGCCCCAGCATTTT. Translation: CASGHRGINQPQHF.

The table lists this clone with a count of one. The J gene is TRBJ1-5, the V gene TRBV2; D gene ambiguous. Looked up from germline, CDR1 is SNHLY and CDR2 is FYNNEI. CDR3 length: 15 residues. V was cut by 2 bases and J by 7 bases, with 15 bases left in between. CDR3 DNA sequence: TGTGCCAGCAGTGAACTGGGAACGGGTAACCAGCCCCAGCATTTT. Protein: CASSELGTGNQPQHF.

This chain connects TRBV29-1 to TRBJ2-7; unclear D gene. The CDR3 runs to 13 residues. Per the germline V gene, CDR1 is SQVTM and CDR2 is ANQGSEA. V was pared by 2 bases and J by 4 bases, with 12 bases between. The CDR3 nucleotides are TGCAGCGTTGAAATCCGGTCTTCTTACGAGCAGTACTTC. It is translated as CSVEIRSSYEQYF.

V is TRBV9 and J is TRBJ1-2, with TRBD1 identical over 9 bases. The CDR3 loop spans 17 amino acids. The germline CDR1 and CDR2 sequences are SGDLS and YYNGEE. Trimming at V came to 0 bases and at J to 8 bases, leaving 14 bases not matched to a gene. CDR3 sequence: CASSVVSDGQGLRGYTF. In nucleotides, the CDR3 is TGTGCCAGCAGCGTAGTCTCCGACGGACAGGGGCTACGCGGCTACACCTTC.

V is TRBV5-1 and J is TRBJ2-3, with D hard to call. The length of the CDR3 is 13 residues. The germline V and J ends were trimmed by 4 bases and 0 bases, with 6 bases remaining between them. Germline V gene lookup returns CDR1 SGHRS and CDR2 YFSETQ. The CDR3 nucleotides read TGCGCCAGCAGCCTGCAAAGCACAGATACGCAGTATTTT. This encodes CASSLQSTDTQYF.

The rearrangement uses TRBV19 and TRBJ1-2; 9 positions match TRBD1. There are 14 residues in the CDR3. The junction had 5 bases not matched to a gene; V was cut back by 6 bases and J by 3 bases. Germline V gene sequence: CDR1 LNHDA, CDR2 SQIVND (reference sequence). CDR3 residues: CASRQQGADYGYTF. The DNA for the CDR3 is TGTGCCAGTAGACAACAGGGGGCTGACTATGGCTACACCTTC.

This rearrangement joins TRBV5-4 to TRBJ2-3; D not resolved. With 0 bases removed from V and 3 bases from J, the gap between germline ends came to 8 bases. CDR1 is SGHNT and CDR2 is YYREEE in the germline V gene (reference sequence). CDR3 size: 14 residues. CDR3 region: CASSLASKTDTQYF. CDR3 DNA sequence: TGTGCCAGCAGCTTGGCCAGCAAGACAGATACGCAGTATTTT.